What follows are 18 T cell receptor beta chains derived from one specimen sequenced in a study of cytomegalovirus exposure and HLA in healthy donors. The primer mix had 60 Vbeta and 13 Jbeta primers. Profiling relied on immunoSEQ multiplex PCR, and the TCRdb table lists in-frame clones only, not all of them. The sample consists of under 200,000 clones, around four fifths of them appearing once. Sequences were obtained from PBMCs. The receptors here all came from a man aged 40-49 years in good health and CMV-seropositive.

The chain recombines TRBV19 with TRBJ2-3; TRBD2 matches 7 bases. The trim removed 0 bases at V and 2 bases at J, leaving 5 bases unmatched. CDR3 length: 16 residues. Per the germline V gene, CDR1 is LNHDA and CDR2 is SQIVND (reference sequence). CDR3 residues: CASSIDLAETTDTQYF. For the CDR3, the DNA is TGTGCCAGTAGTATAGATCTAGCGGAGACCACAGATACGCAGTATTTT.

The V and J genes are TRBV30 and TRBJ2-5; 8 nucleotides align to TRBD1. V was clipped by 2 bases and J by 4 bases; unmatched bases: 9. From germline, CDR1 is GTSNPN and CDR2 SVGIG (reference sequence). This CDR3 is 15 amino acids long. The CDR3 protein is CAWSPDREWGETQYF. DNA for the CDR3: TGTGCCTGGAGTCCGGACAGGGAATGGGGAGAGACCCAGTACTTC.

A word on this clone: The germline gene is not matched at one end of the junction; a read error may be the cause. This chain connects TRBV7-9 to TRBJ1-2; D is unclear. Germline CDR1 SEHNR, CDR2 FQNEAQ (reference sequence). The CDR3 has 12 amino acids. The CDR3 loop reads CSSSLNPDGYTF. The DNA of the CDR3 is TGTTCCAGCAGCTTAAATCCGGATGGCTACACCTTC.

The chain uses TRBV7-9 and TRBJ2-5; D call uncertain. The J call could be wrong; TRBJ2-7 is a better fit for the DNA end. CDR3 size: 13 residues. Germline-derived CDR1 and CDR2 are SEHNR and FQNEAQ (reference sequence). The CDR3 nucleotides are TGTGCCAGCAGCTTATATCCCAACTACGAGCAGTACTTC. Encoded protein: CASSLYPNYEQYF.

The chain combines TRBV6-6 with TRBJ2-5; 7 bases map to TRBD1. Germline trimming cut 7 bases from V and 2 bases from J; bases unmatched to any gene: 7. Germline-derived CDR1 and CDR2 are MNHNY and SVGAGI (reference sequence). The CDR3 totals 14 residues. CDR3 amino acids: CASMKTGPQETQYF. DNA of the CDR3: TGTGCCAGCATGAAGACAGGGCCACAAGAGACCCAGTACTTC.

CDR3 loop: CASLDRMNTEAFF. The CDR3, as DNA: TGTGCCAGCCTTGACAGGATGAACACTGAAGCTTTCTTT. The rearrangement uses TRBV6-5 and TRBJ1-1, with D possibly being TRBD1 (6 bases). The germline gives CDR1 MNHEY, CDR2 SVGAGI. This CDR3 region has 13 residues. V was shortened by 8 bases and J by 0 bases, with 10 bases between the two germline ends.

V gene TRBV6-1 combines with J gene TRBJ2-7; 9 bases map to TRBD1. The CDR3 has 15 amino acids. Germline V gives CDR1 MNHNS, CDR2 SASEGT. V lost 5 bases and J lost 2; bases outside the gene matches: 7. CDR3 protein: CASSIGQGIPYEQYF. In DNA, the CDR3 is TGTGCCAGCAGTATCGGACAGGGGATCCCCTACGAGCAGTACTTC.

The rearrangement uses TRBV18 and TRBJ2-7; the D is unclear. V gave up 1 base and J gave up 6 bases, with 16 bases separating them. This CDR3 region has 15 residues. Germline V gene lookup returns CDR1 KGHSH and CDR2 LQKENI. The CDR3 coding sequence is TGTGCCAGCTCACCACTGAGCCTGCCGTCTACCGAGCAGTACTTC. It yields the protein CASSPLSLPSTEQYF.

The gene calls are TRBV5-4 and TRBJ2-6; weak D call: TRBD1 (5 bases). This CDR3 region has 15 residues. The V gene lost 3 bases and the J gene lost 0 bases, with 7 bases spanning the gap. Germline CDR1 reads SGHNT; CDR2 reads YYREEE (reference sequence). CDR3 coding DNA: TGTGCCAGCAGCTCGGACAACTCTGGGGCCAACGTCCTGACTTTC. This sequence encodes CASSSDNSGANVLTF.

This clone appeared a single time. The CDR3 coding sequence is TGTGCCAGCAGCTCCACGGACAGGCTAAGGAGTGAAAAACTGTTTTTT. Translation gives CASSSTDRLRSEKLFF. This chain connects TRBV5-6 to TRBJ1-4, with 7 bases matching TRBD1. The CDR3 length is 16 residues. Germline CDR1 SGHDT, CDR2 YYEEEE. Trimming at V came to 3 bases and at J to 7 bases, leaving 12 bases not matched to a gene.

The V gene is TRBV10-1, the J gene TRBJ2-7; 9 bases align to TRBD1. CDR1 and CDR2 (germline): WNHNN, SYGVQD (reference sequence). The CDR3 covers 13 residues. J lost 6 bases, V lost 4 bases, and 4 bases had no gene match. The CDR3: CASSGTGDREQYF. The CDR3 bases are TGCGCCAGCAGTGGGACAGGGGACCGCGAGCAGTACTTC.

The chain has TRBV6-5 and TRBJ2-7, with D tentatively TRBD1 (6 bases). From germline, CDR1 is MNHEY and CDR2 SVGAGI. The V and J ends lost 2 bases and 5 bases respectively, with 13 bases between them. This CDR3 region has 14 residues. CDR3 nucleotide sequence: TGTGCCAGCAGTTACGACAGGCGGAGGAACGAGCAGTACTTC. Protein: CASSYDRRRNEQYF.

The V gene is TRBV5-6, the J gene TRBJ2-7; 8 nucleotides match TRBD2. The CDR3 runs to 14 residues. V shed 5 bases and J 2 bases; nucleotides not matched to a gene: 6. The germline CDR1 and CDR2 sequences are SGHDT and YYEEEE. CDR3 region: CASSGGRFTYEQYF. CDR3 DNA sequence: TGTGCCAGCAGTGGCGGGAGGTTTACCTACGAGCAGTACTTC.

This clone was detected only once. The V call is TRBV4-2, the J call TRBJ2-5, with 9 nucleotides matching TRBD2. The CDR3 totals 15 residues. Trimming took 1 base from V and 1 from J; bases not matched to a gene: 1. Germline V gene lookup returns CDR1 LGHNA and CDR2 YNFKEQ. The DNA of the CDR3 is TGTGCCAGCAGCCAAGCTAGCGGGGTCCAAGAGACCCAGTACTTC. Protein product: CASSQASGVQETQYF.

The chain links TRBV27 to TRBJ1-6; TRBD1 aligns across 7 bases. CDR1 is MNHEY and CDR2 is SMNVEV in the germline V gene (reference sequence). V shed 4 bases, J shed 8 bases, and the junction held 8 bases outside the gene matches. This CDR3 has 15 residues. The CDR3 is CASSSLVGGDSPLHF. As DNA, the CDR3 is TGTGCCAGCAGTTCCCTCGTAGGGGGCGATTCACCCCTCCACTTT.

The rearrangement joins TRBV5-1 to TRBJ1-1, with 9 bases fitting TRBD1. CDR1 is SGHRS and CDR2 is YFSETQ in the germline V gene. With V trimmed by 2 bases and J by 10 bases, 9 bases remained unmatched. This CDR3 comprises 14 residues. CDR3 sequence (DNA): TGCGCCAGCAGCTTCGATACAGGGGGCAGAAGAGCTTTCTTT. It is translated as CASSFDTGGRRAFF.

J is TRBJ2-3 and V is TRBV15, with 9 positions matching TRBD2. Germline CDR1 LNHNV, CDR2 YYDKDF (reference sequence). This CDR3 has 18 amino acids. Trimming at V came to 4 bases and at J to 0 bases, leaving 11 bases not matched to a gene. CDR3: CATSIPPGLARSTDTQYF. The CDR3 region has the DNA TGTGCCACCAGCATCCCCCCAGGACTAGCGCGTAGCACAGATACGCAGTATTTT.

The J gene is TRBJ2-1, the V gene TRBV29-1, with TRBD2 matching over 7 bases. The CDR3 loop spans 14 amino acids. V was pared by 7 bases and J by 3 bases, with 9 bases of the junction left unmatched. Germline CDR1 is SQVTM and CDR2 is ANQGSEA. The CDR3 DNA reads TGCAGCGCCCGTGCGGGCGGGAGCTACAATGAGCAGTTCTTC. Translated, it gives CSARAGGSYNEQFF.